This T cell receptor beta chain was recorded in a study of CXCR3-negative and CXCR3-positive naive CD8 T cells. General study points: Against CXCR3-negative naive cells, CXCR3-positive naive cells showed more hydrophobic TRB CDR3s.

Germline assignment: CDR1 GTSNPN and CDR2 SVGIG (reference sequence). The CDR3 runs 13 residues. This clonotype registers medium-sized (0.01 to 0.1%) by frequency. As yet, its antigen is unknown. The method, 5' RACE with UMI labels, was used to prepare the TRB cDNA libraries. TCRdb reprocessed the 5' RACE reads, keeping one entry per CDR3 protein, no DNA. The listing records roughly 5,400 distinct CDR3 sequences. The source is a human donor in good health. Some clones in this sample may be carry-over from other donors' samples. Sequencing was performed on naive CXCR3+ CD8+ T cells from blood. Regarding subset: CD45RO-CCR7+CD27+CD95- naive CD8+ T cells expressing CXCR3 (TNR3+). The V gene is TRBV30, the J gene TRBJ2-1. CDR3 sequence reads: CAWSLARSDEQFF.